Sequencing of this TCR beta chain was carried out in a study of shared clonotypes between healthy human individuals. General observations from the study: Clonotype sharing levels among donors were expected to vary with sequencing depth.

Original processing notes: Because ImmunoSEQ provided only junction sequences with no quality scores, the filtering differed. Repertoires were generated with immunoSEQ multiplex PCR, while TCRdb's copy carries only in-frame clones and drops some. V and J calls and clone size come straight from that table; D and trimming were deduced from the DNA. The sample lists hundreds of thousands of clones, 90% to 95% occurring once. Germline loops: CDR1 LNHDA, CDR2 SQIVND (reference sequence). V shed 4 bases and J 3 bases; nucleotides not matched to a gene: 5. The CDR3 runs 14 residues. As concerns this clone: The antigen is undetermined.

Naive CD8 cells lacked CD45RO and underwent positive selection for CCR7, leaving out terminally differentiated effector memory CD45RA+ cells. Sequenced material: naive CD8+ T cells sorted from blood. The chain recombines TRBV19 with TRBJ2-7, with TRBD1 matching 8 bases. The source of this sequence is a woman aged 25 to 39 in good health. The DNA of the CDR3 is TGTGCCAGTAGTACCGGACAGGGCAACTACGAGCAGTACTTC. Amino acid sequence: CASSTGQGNYEQYF.